This T cell receptor (beta chain) was documented in a study of T cell repertoires in cytomegalovirus infection. Study-level background: Researchers turned to recently identified HLA-C-restricted CMV epitopes as well as well-studied HLA-B-restricted ones. Through public TCR beta signatures, both CMV infection and matching HLA type were indicated. Study conclusions and caveats: Dominating the ex vivo response were HLA-C-restricted CMV-specific TCR beta clonotypes. Individuals carrying CMV plus the relevant HLA were identified by cumulative frequency of public TCR beta families.

The CDR3 runs to 16 residues. The ends were cut back, 5 bases at V and 5 bases at J, with 21 bases in the middle. CDR1 is SGHVS and CDR2 is FNYEAQ in the germline V gene. This clonotype was seen repeatedly, ten times or more. What it recognizes is unknown. In TCRdb, the reads were re-called with MiXCR into one record per CDR3 protein. The sample comprises about 890,000 distinct CDR3 sequences, about a third of which are singletons, and 10% to 15% rests with the top ten. The sample in question was cultured CD8+ T cells from PBMCs, obtained from culture after CMV antigen stimulation. The V and J genes are TRBV7-6 and TRBJ2-5, with a weak D call TRBD1 (5 bases). This receptor was taken from a human donor in good health (CMV status not recorded). Some clones in this sample may be carry-over from other donors' samples. In nucleotides, the CDR3 is TGTGCCAGCAGCCCCGGACACCTCGAGTTGCGGGAGACCCAGTACTTC. It codes for CASSPGHLELRETQYF.